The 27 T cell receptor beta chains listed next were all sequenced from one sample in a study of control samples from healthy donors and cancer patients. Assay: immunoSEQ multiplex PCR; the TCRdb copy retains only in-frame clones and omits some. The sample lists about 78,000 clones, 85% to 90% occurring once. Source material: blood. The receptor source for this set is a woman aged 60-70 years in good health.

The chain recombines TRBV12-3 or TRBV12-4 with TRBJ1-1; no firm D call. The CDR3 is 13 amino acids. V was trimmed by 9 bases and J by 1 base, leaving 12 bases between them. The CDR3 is CASWEVANTEAFF. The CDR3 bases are TGTGCCAGTTGGGAGGTGGCGAACACTGAAGCTTTCTTT.

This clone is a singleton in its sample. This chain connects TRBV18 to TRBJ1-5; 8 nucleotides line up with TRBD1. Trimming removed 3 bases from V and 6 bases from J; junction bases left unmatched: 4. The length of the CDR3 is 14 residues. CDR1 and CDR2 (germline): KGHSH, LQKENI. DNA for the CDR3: TGTGCCAGCTCACCGACAGGGGTTGTTCAGCCCCAGCATTTT. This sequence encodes CASSPTGVVQPQHF.

The CDR3 protein is CASSFWRNTEAFF. In DNA, the CDR3 is TGTGCCAGCAGCTTTTGGCGGAACACTGAAGCTTTCTTT. The chain couples TRBV7-2 to TRBJ1-1; D remains ambiguous. Trimming took 3 bases from V and 1 from J, leaving 6 bases between them. In germline, CDR1 is SGHTA, CDR2 FQGNSA. CDR3 length: 13 residues.

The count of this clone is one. CDR3 loop: CASSSLLGNTDTQYF. In DNA form, the CDR3 reads TGCGCCAGCAGCTCTCTCCTGGGAAACACAGATACGCAGTATTTT. V and J are TRBV5-1 and TRBJ2-3; D is uncertain. Trimming took off 3 bases at V and 2 bases at J, with 13 bases between the two ends. This CDR3 is built from 15 residues. Germline V gives CDR1 SGHRS, CDR2 YFSETQ. Together with reference TRBV5-1 and TRBJ2-3, the CDR3 gives the full variable domain: KAGVTQTPRYLIKTRGQQVTLSCSPISGHRSVSWYQQTPGQGLQFLFEYFSETQRNKGNFPGRFSGRQFSNSRSEMNVSTLELGDSALYLCASSSLLGNTDTQYFGPGTRLTVL.

The CDR3 DNA follows: TGTGCCAGCAGCTTACAGGGATCCCCGGCAGGGGCCAACGTCCTGACTTTC. Translation gives CASSLQGSPAGANVLTF. The chain has TRBV7-8 and TRBJ2-6, with D perhaps matching TRBD1 (5 bases). The germline V and J ends were trimmed by 2 bases and 4 bases, with 15 bases remaining between them. The CDR3 extends over 17 amino acids. The V gene's germline CDR1 is SGHVS and CDR2 FQNEAQ. The complete variable domain, with remaining parts taken from reference TRBV7-8 and TRBJ2-6, reads GAGVSQSPRYKVAKRGQDVALRCDPISGHVSLFWYQQALGQGPEFLTYFQNEAQLDKSGLPSDRFFAERPEGSVSTLKIQRTQQEDSAVYLCASSLQGSPAGANVLTFGAGSRLTVL.

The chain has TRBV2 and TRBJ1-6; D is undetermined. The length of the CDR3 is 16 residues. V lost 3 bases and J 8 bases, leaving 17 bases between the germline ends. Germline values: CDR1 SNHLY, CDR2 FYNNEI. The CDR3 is CASSDRASEVHSPLHF. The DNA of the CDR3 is TGTGCCAGCAGTGATCGGGCCAGCGAGGTTCATTCACCCCTCCACTTT.

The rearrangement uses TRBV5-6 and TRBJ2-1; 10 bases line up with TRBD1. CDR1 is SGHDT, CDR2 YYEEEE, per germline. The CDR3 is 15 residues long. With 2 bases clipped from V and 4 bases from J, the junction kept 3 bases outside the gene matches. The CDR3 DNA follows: TGTGCCAGCAGCTTACGGGACAGGGGTTACAATGAGCAGTTCTTC. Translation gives CASSLRDRGYNEQFF.

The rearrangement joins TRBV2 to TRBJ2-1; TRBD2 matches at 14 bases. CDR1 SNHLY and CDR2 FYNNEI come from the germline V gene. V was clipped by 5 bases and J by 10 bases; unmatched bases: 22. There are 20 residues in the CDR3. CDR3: CASSTESGTSGRMFSREQFF. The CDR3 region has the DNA TGTGCCAGCAGTACGGAATCCGGGACTAGCGGGAGAATGTTTTCCCGGGAGCAGTTCTTC.

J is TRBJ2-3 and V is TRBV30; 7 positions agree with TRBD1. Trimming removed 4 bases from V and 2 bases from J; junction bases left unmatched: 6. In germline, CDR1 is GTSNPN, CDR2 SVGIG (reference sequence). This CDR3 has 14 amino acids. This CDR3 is CAWNPGQNTDTQYF. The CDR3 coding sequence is TGTGCCTGGAATCCGGGACAGAACACAGATACGCAGTATTTT.

The DNA of the CDR3 is TGTGCCAGCAGTATCCCGCGTCCAGGGGGTAATTCACCCCTCCACTTT. It codes for CASSIPRPGGNSPLHF. The chain links TRBV28 to TRBJ1-6; 7 nucleotides agree with TRBD1. Germline V CDR1 and CDR2: MDHEN, SYDVKM. The CDR3 is 16 residues long. V lost 5 bases and J lost 6; bases outside the gene matches: 10.

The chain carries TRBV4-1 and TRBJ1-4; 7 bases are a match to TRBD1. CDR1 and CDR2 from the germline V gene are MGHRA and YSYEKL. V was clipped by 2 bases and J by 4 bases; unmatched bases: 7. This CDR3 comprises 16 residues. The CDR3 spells CASSQTPGQINEKLFF. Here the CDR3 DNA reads TGCGCCAGCAGCCAAACCCCGGGACAGATTAATGAAAAACTGTTTTTT.

This CDR3 is CASSYSRGIRAFF. DNA of the CDR3: TGTGCCAGCAGTTACTCGAGGGGGATTCGAGCTTTCTTT. The chain links TRBV6-2 or TRBV6-3 to TRBJ1-1; TRBD1 might be the D (6 bases). V was cut by 0 bases and J by 10 bases, with 12 bases left in between. The CDR3 has 13 amino acids. The V gene's germline CDR1 is MNHEY and CDR2 SVGEGT.

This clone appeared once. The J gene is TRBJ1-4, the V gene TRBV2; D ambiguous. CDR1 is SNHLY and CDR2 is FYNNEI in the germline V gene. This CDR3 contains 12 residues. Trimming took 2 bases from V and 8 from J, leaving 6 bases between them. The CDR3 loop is CASSEFREKLFF. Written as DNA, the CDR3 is TGTGCCAGCAGTGAATTCCGGGAAAAACTGTTTTTT.

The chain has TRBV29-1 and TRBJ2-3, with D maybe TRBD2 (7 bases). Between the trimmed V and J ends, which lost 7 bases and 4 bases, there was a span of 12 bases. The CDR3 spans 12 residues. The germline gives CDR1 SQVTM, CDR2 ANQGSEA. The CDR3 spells CSADSGADTQYF. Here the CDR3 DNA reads TGCAGCGCGGACAGCGGGGCAGATACGCAGTATTTT.

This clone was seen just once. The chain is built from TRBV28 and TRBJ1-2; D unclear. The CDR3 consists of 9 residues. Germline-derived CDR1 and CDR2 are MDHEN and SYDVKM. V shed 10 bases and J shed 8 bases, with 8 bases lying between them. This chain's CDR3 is CANRRGYTF. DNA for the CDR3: TGTGCCAACCGACGCGGCTACACCTTC.

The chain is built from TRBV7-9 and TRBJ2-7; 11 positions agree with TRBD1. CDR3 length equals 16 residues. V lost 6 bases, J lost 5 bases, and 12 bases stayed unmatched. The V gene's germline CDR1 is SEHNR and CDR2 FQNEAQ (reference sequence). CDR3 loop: CASSPGQGGRGNEQYF. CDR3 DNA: TGTGCCAGCAGTCCGGGACAGGGGGGCCGTGGTAACGAGCAGTACTTC.

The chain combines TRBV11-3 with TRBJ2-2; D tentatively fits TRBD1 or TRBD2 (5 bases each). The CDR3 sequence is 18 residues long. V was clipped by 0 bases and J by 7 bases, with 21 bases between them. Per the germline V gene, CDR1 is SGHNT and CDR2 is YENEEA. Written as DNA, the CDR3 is TGTGCCAGCAGCTTAGAGGGGGAGAAGACTACTCACTGCGGGGAGCTGTTTTTT. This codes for CASSLEGEKTTHCGELFF.

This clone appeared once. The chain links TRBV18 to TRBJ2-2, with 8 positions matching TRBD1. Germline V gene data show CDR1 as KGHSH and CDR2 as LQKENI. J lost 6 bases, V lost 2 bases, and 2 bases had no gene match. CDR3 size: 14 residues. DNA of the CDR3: TGTGCCAGCTCACCAGCAGGGGGCCCCGGGGAGCTGTTTTTT. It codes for CASSPAGGPGELFF.

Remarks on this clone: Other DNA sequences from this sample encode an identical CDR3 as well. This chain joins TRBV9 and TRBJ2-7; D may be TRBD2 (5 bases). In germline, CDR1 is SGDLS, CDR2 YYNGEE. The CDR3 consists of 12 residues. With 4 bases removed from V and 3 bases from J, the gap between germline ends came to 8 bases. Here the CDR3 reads CASSRGDYEQYF. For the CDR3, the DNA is TGTGCCAGCAGCCGGGGAGACTACGAGCAGTACTTC.

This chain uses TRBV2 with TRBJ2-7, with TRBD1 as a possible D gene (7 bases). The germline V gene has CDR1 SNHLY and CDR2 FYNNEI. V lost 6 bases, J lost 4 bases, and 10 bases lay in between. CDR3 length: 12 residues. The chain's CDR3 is CASREGQYEQYF. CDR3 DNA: TGTGCCAGCAGGGAGGGACAGTACGAGCAGTACTTC.

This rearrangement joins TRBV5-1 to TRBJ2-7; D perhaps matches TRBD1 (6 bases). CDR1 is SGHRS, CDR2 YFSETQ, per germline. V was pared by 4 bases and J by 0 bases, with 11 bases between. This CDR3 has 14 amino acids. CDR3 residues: CASSPQGPSYEQYF. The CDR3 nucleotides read TGCGCCAGCAGCCCCCAGGGGCCCTCCTACGAGCAGTACTTC.

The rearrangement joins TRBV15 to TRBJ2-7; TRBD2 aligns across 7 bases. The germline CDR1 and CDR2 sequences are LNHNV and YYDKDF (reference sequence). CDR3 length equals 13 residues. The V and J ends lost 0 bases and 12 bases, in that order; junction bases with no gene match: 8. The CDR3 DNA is TGTGCCACCAGCAGAGAAGCGGGGTACGTGGCGTACTTC. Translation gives CATSREAGYVAYF.

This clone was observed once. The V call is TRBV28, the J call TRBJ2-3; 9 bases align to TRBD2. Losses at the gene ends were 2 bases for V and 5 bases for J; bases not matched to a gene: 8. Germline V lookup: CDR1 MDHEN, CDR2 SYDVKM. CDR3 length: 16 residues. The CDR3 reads CASSLRSGRFLDTQYF. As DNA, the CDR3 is TGTGCCAGCAGTTTAAGAAGCGGGAGGTTTTTAGATACGCAGTATTTT.

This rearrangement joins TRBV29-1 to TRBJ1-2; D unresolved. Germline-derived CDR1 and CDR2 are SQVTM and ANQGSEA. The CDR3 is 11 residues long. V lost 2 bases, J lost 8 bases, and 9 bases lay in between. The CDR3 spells CSVEILGGYTF. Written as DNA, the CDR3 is TGCAGCGTTGAAATATTGGGAGGCTACACCTTC.

The CDR3 region has the DNA TGTGCCAGTAGTATATCCCCGCCAGGAAACACCATATATTTT. Translation: CASSISPPGNTIYF. This chain joins TRBV19 and TRBJ1-3, with D unclear. The CDR3 has 14 residues. Germline CDR1 reads LNHDA; CDR2 reads SQIVND (reference sequence). Between the trimmed V and J ends, which lost 2 bases and 4 bases, there was a span of 9 bases.

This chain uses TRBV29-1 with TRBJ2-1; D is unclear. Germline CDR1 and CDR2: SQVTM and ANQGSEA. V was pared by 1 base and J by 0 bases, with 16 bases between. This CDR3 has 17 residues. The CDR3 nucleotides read TGCAGCGTTGAAGGGGCGCTTAGACGTAGCTCCTACAATGAGCAGTTCTTC. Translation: CSVEGALRRSSYNEQFF.

The CDR3: CASSLTGGPEAFF. CDR3 nucleotides: TGTGCCAGCAGTTTAACAGGGGGCCCTGAAGCTTTCTTT. The V gene is TRBV28, the J gene TRBJ1-1, with TRBD1 identical over 9 bases. With 2 bases clipped from V and 6 bases from J, the junction kept 1 base outside the gene matches. This CDR3 spans 13 amino acids. Germline loops: CDR1 MDHEN, CDR2 SYDVKM.